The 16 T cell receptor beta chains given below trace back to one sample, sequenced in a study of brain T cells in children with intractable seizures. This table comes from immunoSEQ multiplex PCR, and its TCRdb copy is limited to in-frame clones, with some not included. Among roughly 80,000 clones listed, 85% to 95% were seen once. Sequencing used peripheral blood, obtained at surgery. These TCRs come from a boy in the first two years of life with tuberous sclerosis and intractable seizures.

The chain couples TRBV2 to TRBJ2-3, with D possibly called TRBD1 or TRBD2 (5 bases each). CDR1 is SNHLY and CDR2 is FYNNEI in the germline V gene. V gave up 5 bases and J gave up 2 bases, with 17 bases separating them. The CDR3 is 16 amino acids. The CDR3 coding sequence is TGTGCCAGCAGTCCCGGGACCCCGAGGGCCACAGATACGCAGTATTTT. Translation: CASSPGTPRATDTQYF.

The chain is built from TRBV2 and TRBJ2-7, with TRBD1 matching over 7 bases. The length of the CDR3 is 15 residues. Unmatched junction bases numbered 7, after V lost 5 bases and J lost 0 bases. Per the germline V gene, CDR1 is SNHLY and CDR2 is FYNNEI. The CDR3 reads CASSLTGESSYEQYF. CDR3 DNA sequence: TGTGCCAGCAGTCTAACAGGGGAGAGCTCCTACGAGCAGTACTTC.

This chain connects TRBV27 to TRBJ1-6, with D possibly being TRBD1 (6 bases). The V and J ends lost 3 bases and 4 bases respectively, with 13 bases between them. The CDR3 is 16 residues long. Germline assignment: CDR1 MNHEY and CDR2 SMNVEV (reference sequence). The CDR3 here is CASSFGGGGYNSPLHF. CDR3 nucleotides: TGTGCCAGCAGTTTTGGGGGGGGCGGATATAATTCACCCCTCCACTTT.

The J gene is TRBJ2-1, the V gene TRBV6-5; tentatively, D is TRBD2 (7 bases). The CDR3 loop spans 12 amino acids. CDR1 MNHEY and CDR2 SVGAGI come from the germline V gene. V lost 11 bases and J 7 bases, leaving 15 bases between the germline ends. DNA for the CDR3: TGTGCCGCCATGGCGGGGGCTAATGAGCAGTTCTTC. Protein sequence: CAAMAGANEQFF.

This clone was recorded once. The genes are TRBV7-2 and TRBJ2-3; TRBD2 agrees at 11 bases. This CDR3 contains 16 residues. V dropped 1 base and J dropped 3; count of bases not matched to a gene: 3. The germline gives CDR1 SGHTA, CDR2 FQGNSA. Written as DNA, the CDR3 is TGTGCCAGCAGCTTAGGAATAGCGGGGGGGACAGATACGCAGTATTTT. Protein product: CASSLGIAGGTDTQYF.

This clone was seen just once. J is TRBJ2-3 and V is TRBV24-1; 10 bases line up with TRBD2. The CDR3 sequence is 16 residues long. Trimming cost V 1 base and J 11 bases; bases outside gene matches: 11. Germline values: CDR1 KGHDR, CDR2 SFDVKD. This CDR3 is CATSDLKQIAGGMQYF. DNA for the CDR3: TGTGCCACCAGTGATTTAAAACAGATAGCGGGAGGAATGCAGTATTTT.

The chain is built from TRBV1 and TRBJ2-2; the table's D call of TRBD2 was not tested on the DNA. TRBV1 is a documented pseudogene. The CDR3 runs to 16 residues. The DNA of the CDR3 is TGCACCAGCAGCCTTGAGCGGGGGGGCCACACCGGGGAGCTGTTTTTT. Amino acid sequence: CTSSLERGGHTGELFF.

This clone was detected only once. The CDR3 DNA follows: TGTGCCAGCAGCAAAAGCGAGACAATGAGGGGCTACACCTTC. It yields the protein CASSKSETMRGYTF. This chain links TRBV21-1 with TRBJ1-2. TRBV21-1 is marked as a pseudogene. There are 14 residues in the CDR3.

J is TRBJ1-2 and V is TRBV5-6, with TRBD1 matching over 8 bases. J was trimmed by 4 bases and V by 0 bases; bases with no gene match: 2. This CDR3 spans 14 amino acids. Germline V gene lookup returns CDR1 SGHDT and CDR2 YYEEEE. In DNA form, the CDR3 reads TGTGCCAGCAGCTTGGGACAGGGGATCTATGGCTACACCTTC. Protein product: CASSLGQGIYGYTF.

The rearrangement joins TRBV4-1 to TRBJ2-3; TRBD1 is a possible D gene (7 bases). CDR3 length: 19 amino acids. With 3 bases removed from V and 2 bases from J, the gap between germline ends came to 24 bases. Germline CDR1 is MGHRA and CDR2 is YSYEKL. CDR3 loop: CASSHVLRDRDSVTDTQYF. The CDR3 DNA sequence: TGCGCCAGCAGCCATGTCCTGCGGGACCGGGACAGTGTCACAGATACGCAGTATTTT.

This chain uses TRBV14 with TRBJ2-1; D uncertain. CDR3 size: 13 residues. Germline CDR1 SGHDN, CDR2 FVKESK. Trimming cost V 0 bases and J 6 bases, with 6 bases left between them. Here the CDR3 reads CASSQDHFNEQFF. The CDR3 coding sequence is TGTGCCAGCAGCCAAGATCATTTCAATGAGCAGTTCTTC.

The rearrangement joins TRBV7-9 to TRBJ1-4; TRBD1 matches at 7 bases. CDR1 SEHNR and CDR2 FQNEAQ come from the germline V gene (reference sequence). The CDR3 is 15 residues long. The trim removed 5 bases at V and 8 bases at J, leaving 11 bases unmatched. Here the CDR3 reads CASSQRDREGEKLFF. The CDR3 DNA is TGTGCCAGCAGCCAGAGAGACAGGGAGGGCGAAAAACTGTTTTTT. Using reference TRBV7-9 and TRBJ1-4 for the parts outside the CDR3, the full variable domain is DTGVSQNPRHKITKRGQNVTFRCDPISEHNRLYWYRQTLGQGPEFLTYFQNEAQLEKSRLLSDRFSAERPKGSFSTLEIQRTEQGDSAMYLCASSQRDREGEKLFFGSGTQLSVL.

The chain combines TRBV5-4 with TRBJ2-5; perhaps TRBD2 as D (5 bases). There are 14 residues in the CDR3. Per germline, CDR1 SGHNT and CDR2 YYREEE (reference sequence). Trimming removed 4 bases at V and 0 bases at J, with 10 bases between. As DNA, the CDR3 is TGTGCCAGCAGCCCGGGCGGGTACCAAGAGACCCAGTACTTC. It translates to CASSPGGYQETQYF.

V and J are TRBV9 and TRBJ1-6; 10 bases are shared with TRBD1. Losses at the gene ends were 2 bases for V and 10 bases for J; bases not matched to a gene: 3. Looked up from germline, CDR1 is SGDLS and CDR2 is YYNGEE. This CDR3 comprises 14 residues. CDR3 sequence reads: CASSVGTGDSPLHF. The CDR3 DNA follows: TGTGCCAGCAGCGTTGGGACAGGGGACTCACCCCTCCACTTT. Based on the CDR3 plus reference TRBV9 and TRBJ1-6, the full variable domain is DSGVTQTPKHLITATGQRVTLRCSPRSGDLSVYWYQQSLDQGLQFLIQYYNGEERAKGNILERFSAQQFPDLHSELNLSSLELGDSALYFCASSVGTGDSPLHFGNGTRLTVT.

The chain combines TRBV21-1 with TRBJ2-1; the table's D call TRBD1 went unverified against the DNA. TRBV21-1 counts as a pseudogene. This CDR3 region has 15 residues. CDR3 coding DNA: TGTGCCAGAAGGCAGGGGCCCCCCGGTGGGAATGAGCAGTTCTTC. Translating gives CARRQGPPGGNEQFF.

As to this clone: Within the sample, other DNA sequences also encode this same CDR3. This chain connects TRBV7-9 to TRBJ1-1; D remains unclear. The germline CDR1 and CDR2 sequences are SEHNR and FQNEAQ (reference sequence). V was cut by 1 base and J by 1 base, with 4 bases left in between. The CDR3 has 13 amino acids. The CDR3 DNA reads TGTGCCAGCAGCTTAGGTAGGAACACTGAAGCTTTCTTT. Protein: CASSLGRNTEAFF. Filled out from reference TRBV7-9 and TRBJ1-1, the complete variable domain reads DTGVSQNPRHKITKRGQNVTFRCDPISEHNRLYWYRQTLGQGPEFLTYFQNEAQLEKSRLLSDRFSAERPKGSFSTLEIQRTEQGDSAMYLCASSLGRNTEAFFGQGTRLTVV.